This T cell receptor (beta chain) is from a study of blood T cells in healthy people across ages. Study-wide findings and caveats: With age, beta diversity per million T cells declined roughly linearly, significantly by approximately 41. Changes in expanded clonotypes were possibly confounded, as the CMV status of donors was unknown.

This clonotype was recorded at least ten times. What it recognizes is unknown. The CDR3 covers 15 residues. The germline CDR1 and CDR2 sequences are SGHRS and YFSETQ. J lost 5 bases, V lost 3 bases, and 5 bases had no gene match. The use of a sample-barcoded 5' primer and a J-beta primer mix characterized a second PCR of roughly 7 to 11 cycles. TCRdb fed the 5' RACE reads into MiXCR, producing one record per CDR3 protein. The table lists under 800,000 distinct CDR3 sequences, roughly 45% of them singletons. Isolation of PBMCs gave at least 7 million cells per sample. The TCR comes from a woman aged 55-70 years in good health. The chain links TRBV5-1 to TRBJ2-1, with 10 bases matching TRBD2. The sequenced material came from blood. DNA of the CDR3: TGCGCCAGCAGCTGGACTAGCGGTTTCGACAATGAGCAGTTCTTC. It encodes CASSWTSGFDNEQFF.